The rows below give T cell receptor beta chains drawn from one sample of a study of T cells after yellow fever vaccination. TCRdb used MiXCR to reprocess the 5' RACE reads, holding one entry per CDR3 protein. The sample lists some 120,000 distinct CDR3 sequences; approximately 9% were seen once. The sequenced sample was CD8+ T cells sorted from PBMCs, obtained on the day of the yellow fever booster vaccination. The receptors come from a man between 18 and 29 years old who received the YFV17D yellow fever vaccine. CDR3s include the opening cysteine and the closing phenylalanine or tryptophan. The order of the fields is J gene, D gene, clone size, V gene, CDR3 DNA, CDR3 protein. The D gene is left open where the match is weak. A row's size may be missing; if present it is once, few, many or a size class.

>TRBJ1-6|NA|many|TRBV12-3/TRBV12-4
TGTGCCAGCAGCCCGGGTGGGGGGAATTCACCCCTCCACTTT
CASSPGGGNSPLHF
>TRBJ2-5|NA|NA|TRBV4-3
TGCGCCAGCTCGAATTACGAGACCCAGTACTTC
CASSNYETQYF
>TRBJ2-1|TRBD2|few|TRBV27
TGTGCCAGCAGTTTATACAGCGGGGGGGCGAATGAGCAGTTCTTC
CASSLYSGGANEQFF
>TRBJ2-7|NA|many|TRBV4-1
TGCGCCAGCAGCCAGCCTGTAAACGACAGATCCTACGAGCAGTACTTC
CASSQPVNDRSYEQYF
>TRBJ2-3|TRBD2|few|TRBV12-3/TRBV12-4
TGTGCCAGCAGTCCCGGAAAACCGGGACTAGCCACAGATACGCAGTATTTT
CASSPGKPGLATDTQYF
>TRBJ2-7|TRBD1|many|TRBV5-1
TGCGCCAGCAGCCTGGCGGACAGGAACTACGAGCAGTACTTC
CASSLADRNYEQYF
>TRBJ2-6|TRBD1|NA|TRBV15
TGTGCCACCAGCGGTAGCTTAACCGGGACAGGGGAGGCTGGGGCCAACGTCCTGACTTTC
CATSGSLTGTGEAGANVLTF
>TRBJ2-4|NA|NA|TRBV4-2
TGTGCCAGCAGCCAAGATTCGGCACCTTTAGCCAAAAACATTCAGTACTTC
CASSQDSAPLAKNIQYF
>TRBJ1-5|NA|few|TRBV6-2/TRBV6-3
TGTGCCAGCAGTCGCCTACGAATCAATCAGCCCCAGCATTTT
CASSRLRINQPQHF
>TRBJ1-2|NA|few|TRBV13
TGTGCCAGCAGCTCTGGGACGGCTGGCTACACCTTC
CASSSGTAGYTF
>TRBJ1-1|NA|NA|TRBV5-1
TGCGCCAGCAGCTTGGCCGGTTTGGCGACTCGACCCCCGAACACTGAAGCTTTCTTT
CASSLAGLATRPPNTEAFF